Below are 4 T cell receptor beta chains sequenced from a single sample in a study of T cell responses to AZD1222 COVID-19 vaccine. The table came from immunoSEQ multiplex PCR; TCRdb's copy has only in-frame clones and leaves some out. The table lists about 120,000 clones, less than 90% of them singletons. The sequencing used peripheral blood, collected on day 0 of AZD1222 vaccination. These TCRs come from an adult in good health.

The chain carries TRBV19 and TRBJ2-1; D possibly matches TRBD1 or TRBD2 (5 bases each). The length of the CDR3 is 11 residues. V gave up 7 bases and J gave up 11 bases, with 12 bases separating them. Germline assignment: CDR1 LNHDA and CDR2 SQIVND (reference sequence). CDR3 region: CASIAGTQQFF. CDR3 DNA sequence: TGTGCCAGTATCGCCGGGACGCAGCAGTTCTTC.

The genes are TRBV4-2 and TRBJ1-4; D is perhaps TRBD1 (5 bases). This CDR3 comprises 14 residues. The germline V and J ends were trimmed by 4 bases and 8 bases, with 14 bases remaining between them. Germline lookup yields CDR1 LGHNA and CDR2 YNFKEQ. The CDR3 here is CASSPGDSGEKLFF. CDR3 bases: TGTGCCAGCAGCCCTGGGGACTCCGGGGAAAAACTGTTTTTT.

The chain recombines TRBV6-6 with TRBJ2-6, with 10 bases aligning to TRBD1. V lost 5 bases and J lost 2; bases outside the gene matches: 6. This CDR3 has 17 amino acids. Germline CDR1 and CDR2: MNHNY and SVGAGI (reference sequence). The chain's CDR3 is CASSPGTGDPGANVLTF. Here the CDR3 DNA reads TGTGCCAGCAGTCCCGGGACAGGGGATCCTGGGGCCAACGTCCTGACTTTC.

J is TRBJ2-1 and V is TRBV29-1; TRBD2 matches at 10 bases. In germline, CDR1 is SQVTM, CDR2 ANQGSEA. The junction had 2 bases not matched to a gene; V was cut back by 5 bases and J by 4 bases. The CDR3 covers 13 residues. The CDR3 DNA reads TGCAGCGTTCTAGCGGGGGCTTACAATGAGCAGTTCTTC. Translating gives CSVLAGAYNEQFF.